This entry lists 14 T cell receptor beta chains sequenced from one sample in a study of glioma-infiltrating T cells after dendritic cell vaccination. TCRdb's table, derived via immunoSEQ multiplex PCR, lists solely in-frame clones and lacks some. Of 75,000 to 100,000 clones listed, 75% to 85% are singletons. Sequencing was performed on blood, taken before dendritic cell vaccination. The source of these receptors is a human donor with glioblastoma.

The count of this clone is one. V is TRBV6-5 and J is TRBJ2-7; D may be TRBD2 (6 bases). V was pared by 0 bases and J by 9 bases, with 18 bases between. The CDR3 has 15 residues. Germline loops: CDR1 MNHEY, CDR2 SVGAGI. The CDR3 region has the DNA TGTGCCAGCAGTTACTCAGGACTACTCGTAGCTGGGCAGTACTTC. Protein sequence: CASSYSGLLVAGQYF.

The genes are TRBV11-2 and TRBJ2-3; tentatively, D is TRBD1 (6 bases). There are 16 residues in the CDR3. V was clipped by 6 bases and J by 1 base, with 17 bases between them. The germline V gene has CDR1 SGHAT and CDR2 FQNNGV. CDR3 residues: CASSFGQILRTDTQYF. The CDR3 DNA reads TGTGCCAGCAGTTTTGGACAGATACTTCGCACAGATACGCAGTATTTT.

This chain joins TRBV9 and TRBJ2-2, with 12 bases that match TRBD2. This CDR3 comprises 18 residues. Germline trimming cut 0 bases from V and 7 bases from J; bases unmatched to any gene: 10. CDR1 is SGDLS and CDR2 is YYNGEE in the germline V gene. The CDR3 is CASSVGASGRALNGELFF. The CDR3 DNA reads TGTGCCAGCAGCGTAGGGGCTAGCGGGAGGGCTCTCAACGGGGAGCTGTTTTTT. Drawing the rest from reference TRBV9 and TRBJ2-2, the complete variable domain is DSGVTQTPKHLITATGQRVTLRCSPRSGDLSVYWYQQSLDQGLQFLIQYYNGEERAKGNILERFSAQQFPDLHSELNLSSLELGDSALYFCASSVGASGRALNGELFFGEGSRLTVL.

The chain combines TRBV19 with TRBJ1-5; D gene unclear. CDR3 length: 13 amino acids. V was clipped by 0 bases and J by 9 bases, with 9 bases between them. Germline values: CDR1 LNHDA, CDR2 SQIVND (reference sequence). CDR3 nucleotides: TGTGCCAGTAGTATAGACCGGGTAGGGCCCCAGCATTTT. It yields the protein CASSIDRVGPQHF.

As regards this clone: The junction shows a germline mismatch at one end, possibly a read error. The genes are TRBV7-9 and TRBJ2-2; TRBD1 matches 8 bases. Germline V gene sequence: CDR1 SEHNR, CDR2 FQNEAQ (reference sequence). The CDR3 totals 12 residues. CDR3 nucleotides: TGTGCCAGCAGCCAATCCACAGGGGGGCTGTTTTTT. It codes for CASSQSTGGLFF. Looking up the rest from reference TRBV7-9 and TRBJ2-2 gives the full variable domain: DTGVSQNPRHKITKRGQNVTFRCDPISEHNRLYWYRQTLGQGPEFLTYFQNEAQLEKSRLLSDRFSAERPKGSFSTLEIQRTEQGDSAMYLCASSQSTGGLFFGEGSRLTVL.

This chain connects TRBV5-1 to TRBJ1-1; TRBD1 matches at 10 bases. This CDR3 region has 15 residues. V gave up 4 bases and J gave up 7 bases; unmatched junction bases: 10. Germline CDR1 and CDR2: SGHRS and YFSETQ. The CDR3: CASSILWDRGVEAFF. CDR3 DNA: TGCGCCAGCAGCATTCTATGGGACAGGGGTGTTGAAGCTTTCTTT.

The rearrangement links TRBV25-1 to TRBJ1-2, with a weak D call TRBD1 (5 bases). CDR3 length: 15 amino acids. The V gene's germline CDR1 is MGHDK and CDR2 SYGVNS. The ends were cut back, 2 bases at V and 8 bases at J, with 18 bases in the middle. The CDR3 sequence is CASSELDRAPGGYTF. CDR3 DNA sequence: TGTGCCAGCAGTGAACTCGACAGAGCTCCTGGGGGCTACACCTTC.

The V gene is TRBV19, the J gene TRBJ2-5, with a possible D match to TRBD1 (5 bases). Trimming removed 4 bases at V and 2 bases at J, with 8 bases between. Germline V lookup: CDR1 LNHDA, CDR2 SQIVND (reference sequence). The CDR3 runs 13 residues. The DNA of the CDR3 is TGTGCCAGTAGTAGGGGCCTACAAGAGACCCAGTACTTC. This gives the protein CASSRGLQETQYF.

The chain uses TRBV30 and TRBJ1-5; 8 positions match TRBD1. This CDR3 is built from 22 residues. With 2 bases clipped from V and 1 base from J, the junction kept 25 bases outside the gene matches. Germline CDR1 reads GTSNPN; CDR2 reads SVGIG (reference sequence). CDR3 bases: TGTGCCTGGAGTTCCCGGGACAGGCATGTGGGGGGTATTTTAAGGAGCAATCAGCCCCAGCATTTT. Translating gives CAWSSRDRHVGGILRSNQPQHF.

The chain uses TRBV10-3 and TRBJ1-3, with D tentatively TRBD1 (6 bases). The CDR3 contains 13 residues. Trimming removed 5 bases at V and 8 bases at J, with 13 bases between. The germline V gene has CDR1 ENHRY and CDR2 SYGVKD. For the CDR3, the DNA is TGTGCCATCAGTCGGGCCCCAGGGGACACCATATATTTT. Encoded protein: CAISRAPGDTIYF.

The V gene is TRBV9, the J gene TRBJ2-7; 7 bases fit TRBD2. The CDR3 length is 13 residues. The germline V gene has CDR1 SGDLS and CDR2 YYNGEE. V dropped 2 bases and J dropped 5; count of bases not matched to a gene: 4. The CDR3 loop is CASSVTTSNEQYF. The CDR3 DNA reads as TGTGCCAGCAGCGTCACGACTAGCAACGAGCAGTACTTC.

This clone occurred a few times. The CDR3 sequence is CAIKATSGMDEQFF. CDR3 nucleotides: TGTGCCATCAAGGCGACTAGCGGGATGGATGAGCAGTTCTTC. The rearrangement links TRBV10-3 to TRBJ2-1, with 11 nucleotides matching TRBD2. Germline V gives CDR1 ENHRY, CDR2 SYGVKD. The trim removed 7 bases at V and 8 bases at J, leaving 7 bases unmatched. The CDR3 loop spans 14 amino acids.

V usage is TRBV7-4 and J usage is TRBJ1-2, with 7 bases matching TRBD1. Per the germline V gene, CDR1 is SGHVT and CDR2 is SQSDAQ. The CDR3 contains 14 residues. The J segment lost 4 bases and the V segment lost 5 bases, leaving 7 bases of the junction unmatched. This CDR3 is CASSRPGTAYGYTF. The CDR3 DNA sequence: TGTGCCAGCAGCCGCCCCGGGACAGCCTATGGCTACACCTTC.

The chain joins TRBV7-8 to TRBJ2-3, with D possibly TRBD2 on 7 matching bases. CDR3 length: 14 residues. Germline CDR1 is SGHVS and CDR2 is FQNEAQ. V was clipped by 4 bases and J by 3 bases, with 11 bases between them. DNA of the CDR3: TGTGCCAGCAGCTGGAAGGGGGGGACAGATACGCAGTATTTT. This translates into CASSWKGGTDTQYF. The full variable domain, its missing parts supplied by reference TRBV7-8 and TRBJ2-3, is GAGVSQSPRYKVAKRGQDVALRCDPISGHVSLFWYQQALGQGPEFLTYFQNEAQLDKSGLPSDRFFAERPEGSVSTLKIQRTQQEDSAVYLCASSWKGGTDTQYFGPGTRLTVL.